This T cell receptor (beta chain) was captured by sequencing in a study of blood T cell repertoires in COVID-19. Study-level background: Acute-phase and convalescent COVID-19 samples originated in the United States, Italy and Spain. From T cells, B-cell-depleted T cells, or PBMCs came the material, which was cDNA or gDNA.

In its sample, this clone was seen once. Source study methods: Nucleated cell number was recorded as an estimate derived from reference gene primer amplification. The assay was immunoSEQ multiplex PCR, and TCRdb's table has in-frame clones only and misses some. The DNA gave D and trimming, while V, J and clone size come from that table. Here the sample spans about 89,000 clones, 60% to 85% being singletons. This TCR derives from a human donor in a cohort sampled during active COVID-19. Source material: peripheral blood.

CDR3 bases: TGTGCCAGCAGCCCCCAAGTAGGGGAGGGCTATGGCTACACCTTC. Translating it yields CASSPQVGEGYGYTF. The chain uses TRBV14 and TRBJ1-2; tentatively, D is TRBD1 (5 bases). Trimming pared 4 bases from V and 4 bases from J, leaving 16 bases between. The V gene's germline CDR1 is SGHDN and CDR2 FVKESK. This CDR3 contains 15 residues.